These T cell receptor beta chains were read from a single sample in a study of cytomegalovirus exposure and HLA in healthy donors. Using immunoSEQ multiplex PCR, the repertoire was profiled, and TCRdb retains in-frame clones only, with some absent. Of roughly 300,000 clones in the sample, roughly 90% are singletons; the top ten hold 0.84%. The sequencing sample was made of PBMCs. The source of these receptors is a woman aged 18-35 years in good health and CMV-seronegative. Both conserved end residues are part of each CDR3. The D gene is left open where the match is weak. Clone size appears in some rows only: once, few, many, or a class for an expanded clone.

V: TRBV6-5
J: TRBJ1-3
size: .
D: .
DNA: TGTGCCAGCAGTTACGACAGCCTGGGAAACACCATATATTTT
CDR3: CASSYDSLGNTIYF

V: TRBV2
J: TRBJ2-5
size: .
D: TRBD1
DNA: TGTGCCAGCAGTGTATATCAGGGGGTTGGAGAGACCCAGTACTTC
CDR3: CASSVYQGVGETQYF

V: TRBV28
J: TRBJ1-4
size: .
D: .
DNA: TGTGCCAGCAGCGGGGGGGCAGCGGACAATGAAAAACTGTTTTTT
CDR3: CASSGGAADNEKLFF

V: TRBV28
J: TRBJ2-1
size: .
D: .
DNA: TGTGCCAGCAGTTTTAGACAGGGAGGCAATGAGCAGTTCTTC
CDR3: CASSFRQGGNEQFF

V: TRBV30
J: TRBJ1-1
size: .
D: .
DNA: TGTGCCTGGAGTGTATGGTCAGGTGAAGCTTTCTTT
CDR3: CAWSVWSGEAFF

V: TRBV29-1
J: TRBJ2-7
size: once
D: TRBD2
DNA: TGCAGCGTTGCACGGGAGGCCCGCTACGAGCAGTACTTC
CDR3: CSVAREARYEQYF

V: TRBV4-3
J: TRBJ2-1
size: few
D: .
DNA: TGCGCCAGCAGCCAAGACGCCAGCTCCTACAATGAGCAGTTCTTC
CDR3: CASSQDASSYNEQFF

V: TRBV7-9
J: TRBJ2-5
size: .
D: TRBD1
DNA: TGTGCCATCCGAACGGCAGGGGGCATCGAGACCCAGTACTTC
CDR3: CAIRTAGGIETQYF

V: TRBV29-1
J: TRBJ1-1
size: .
D: .
DNA: TGCAGCGTTGAGGGGGGGCGAACTGAAGCTTTCTTT
CDR3: CSVEGGRTEAFF

V: TRBV23-1
J: TRBJ2-7
size: .
D: .
DNA: TGCGCCAGCCGATTACTCCTACCCCCCCTCTACGAGCAGTACTTC
CDR3: CASRLLLPPLYEQYF

V: TRBV2
J: TRBJ2-5
size: .
D: TRBD1
DNA: TGTGCCAGCAAGGCAGACAGGGGTTTGGAGACCCAGTACTTC
CDR3: CASKADRGLETQYF

V: TRBV9
J: TRBJ1-2
size: .
D: TRBD1
DNA: TGTGCCAGCAGCGTCCATCCGGGACAGAGCTATGGCTACACCTTC
CDR3: CASSVHPGQSYGYTF

V: TRBV5-1
J: TRBJ2-7
size: .
D: .
DNA: TGCGCCAGCAGCCCCGCCGGGGAAGCGACCTACGAGCAGTACTTC
CDR3: CASSPAGEATYEQYF

V: TRBV2
J: TRBJ1-5
size: .
D: .
DNA: TGTGCCAGCAGTGATTCAGGTAGCAATCAGCCCCAGCATTTT
CDR3: CASSDSGSNQPQHF

V: TRBV27
J: TRBJ2-1
size: .
D: TRBD2
DNA: TGTGCCAGCAAACACCGGGAGGGCTTACTCGATGAGCAGTTCTTC
CDR3: CASKHREGLLDEQFF

V: TRBV2
J: TRBJ2-7
size: .
D: TRBD1
DNA: TGTGCCAGCAGTGAAAGACAGGGAGTAGTCTACGAGCAGTACTTC
CDR3: CASSERQGVVYEQYF

V: TRBV27
J: TRBJ1-5
size: .
D: .
DNA: TGTGCCAGCAGTTTACGTTGGCTGGAGGGAGGTCAGCCCCAGCATTTT
CDR3: CASSLRWLEGGQPQHF

V: TRBV11-2
J: TRBJ1-3
size: .
D: .
DNA: TGTGCCAGCAGCGAACAGGGCGCCGGTGGAAACACCATATATTTT
CDR3: CASSEQGAGGNTIYF

V: TRBV7-2
J: TRBJ2-1
size: .
D: TRBD2
DNA: TGTGCCAGCAGACGACTAGCCGGGGAGCAGTTCTTC
CDR3: CASRRLAGEQFF

V: TRBV4-3
J: TRBJ1-2
size: few
D: .
DNA: TGCGCCAGCAGCCAAGAGGTAATGGGGCCAGCTGGCTACACCTTC
CDR3: CASSQEVMGPAGYTF

V: TRBV18
J: TRBJ1-5
size: .
D: .
DNA: TGTGCCAGCTCACCACAAAAGGAGACAGGTTACAATCAGCCCCAGCATTTT
CDR3: CASSPQKETGYNQPQHF

V: TRBV5-1
J: TRBJ2-1
size: .
D: TRBD2
DNA: TGCGCCAGCAGCTTCACTAGCGGGATGAACAATGAGCAGTTCTTC
CDR3: CASSFTSGMNNEQFF

V: TRBV7-2
J: TRBJ2-1
size: few
D: .
DNA: TGTGCCAGCAGCTTCTTTGCGGGACCCAACAATGAGCAGTTCTTC
CDR3: CASSFFAGPNNEQFF

V: TRBV6-1
J: TRBJ1-2
size: .
D: TRBD1
DNA: TGTGCCAGCAAAACAGGGGAAGCTAACTATGGCTACACCTTC
CDR3: CASKTGEANYGYTF

V: TRBV4-2
J: TRBJ2-2
size: few
D: TRBD2
DNA: TGTGCCAGCAGCCAAGGGGTTCTAGCGGGAGTTATGCACGGGGAGCTGTTTTTT
CDR3: CASSQGVLAGVMHGELFF

V: TRBV27
J: TRBJ2-3
size: .
D: .
DNA: TGTGCCAGCAGTTTATCACAGGGGGGGACCACAGATACGCAGTATTTT
CDR3: CASSLSQGGTTDTQYF

V: TRBV25-1
J: TRBJ1-2
size: .
D: .
DNA: TGTGCCAGCAGTGATTCGGGATATGGCTACACCTTC
CDR3: CASSDSGYGYTF

V: TRBV28
J: TRBJ2-2
size: .
D: TRBD1
DNA: TGTGCCAGCGGACTGGGGACAGGGCGGACCGGGGAGCTGTTTTTT
CDR3: CASGLGTGRTGELFF

V: TRBV9
J: TRBJ2-1
size: .
D: TRBD2
DNA: TGTGCCAGCAGCGGACAAGGACTAGCGTCAAATGAGCAGTTCTTC
CDR3: CASSGQGLASNEQFF

V: TRBV19
J: TRBJ2-3
size: .
D: TRBD2
DNA: TGTGCCAGTAGTAGCGGGAGTACAGATACGCAGTATTTT
CDR3: CASSSGSTDTQYF

V: TRBV7-3
J: TRBJ1-2
size: .
D: .
DNA: TGTGCCAGCAGCTCCAGTCTGGTGACAAATGCTACCTTC
CDR3: CASSSSLVTNATF

V: TRBV28
J: TRBJ2-5
size: .
D: TRBD1
DNA: TGTGCCAGCAGTTCCCTTGGACAGGGGGAAGAGACCCAGTACTTC
CDR3: CASSSLGQGEETQYF

V: TRBV7-2
J: TRBJ2-1
size: .
D: .
DNA: TGTGCCAGCAGCACCCGGACAGCCCGGTTCTTC
CDR3: CASSTRTARFF

V: TRBV19
J: TRBJ2-1
size: .
D: TRBD2
DNA: TGTGCCAGTAGTATTGGTACTAGCGGGGCAAATGAGCAGTTCTTC
CDR3: CASSIGTSGANEQFF

V: TRBV4-1
J: TRBJ2-7
size: once
D: TRBD1
DNA: TGCGCCAGCAGCCAGGACCTGGGGACAGTACCCTACGAGCAGTACTTC
CDR3: CASSQDLGTVPYEQYF

V: TRBV7-6
J: TRBJ2-7
size: .
D: .
DNA: TGTGCCAGCAGCCCGATCCGGGACAACAGGTACTACGAGCAGTACTTC
CDR3: CASSPIRDNRYYEQYF

V: TRBV4-3
J: TRBJ2-3
size: .
D: .
DNA: TGCGCCAGCAGCCGGGCCCCAACGGCCGCAGATACGCAGTATTTT
CDR3: CASSRAPTAADTQYF

V: TRBV27
J: TRBJ2-3
size: .
D: TRBD1
DNA: TGTGCCAGCAGTATATCACCGGGACAGGGGGTAAACACAGATACGCAGTATTTT
CDR3: CASSISPGQGVNTDTQYF

V: TRBV6-1
J: TRBJ1-5
size: once
D: TRBD1
DNA: TGTGCCAGCAGTGCACCGGGACAGGGAGGTCAGCCCCAGCATTTT
CDR3: CASSAPGQGGQPQHF

V: TRBV6-5
J: TRBJ2-2
size: .
D: TRBD2
DNA: TGTGCCAGCACCAGACTAGCGGTGAACACCGGGGAGCTGTTTTTT
CDR3: CASTRLAVNTGELFF

V: TRBV6-6
J: TRBJ1-1
size: .
D: .
DNA: TGTGCCAGCGGCCCCCCAGGGAACACTGAAGCTTTCTTT
CDR3: CASGPPGNTEAFF

V: TRBV5-1
J: TRBJ2-2
size: .
D: TRBD1
DNA: TGCGCCAGCAGCCGCGACAGGGTTACCGGGGAGCTGTTTTTT
CDR3: CASSRDRVTGELFF

V: TRBV29-1
J: TRBJ1-4
size: .
D: .
DNA: TGCAGCGTTTGGGGCACTAATGAAAAACTGTTTTTT
CDR3: CSVWGTNEKLFF

V: TRBV29-1
J: TRBJ2-7
size: .
D: .
DNA: TGCAGCGCCCAAGGACAGAGGAACCAAGGGAACGAGCAGTACTTC
CDR3: CSAQGQRNQGNEQYF

V: TRBV4-3
J: TRBJ2-7
size: .
D: TRBD2
DNA: TGCGCCAGCAGCCAAGATAGCCCACCGACTAGCAGCGAGCAGTACTTC
CDR3: CASSQDSPPTSSEQYF

V: TRBV5-1
J: TRBJ2-7
size: .
D: .
DNA: TGCGCCAGCAGCTTTTCCGGGACATCTGCCTACGAGCAGTACTTC
CDR3: CASSFSGTSAYEQYF

V: TRBV29-1
J: TRBJ1-3
size: .
D: .
DNA: TGCAGCGTTGAACTGGGGGCAGGCGGAAACACCATATATTTT
CDR3: CSVELGAGGNTIYF

V: TRBV10-3
J: TRBJ2-3
size: .
D: TRBD1
DNA: TGTGCCATCACCCCGGGACAGGGGAGCTTCGGTACGCAGTATTTT
CDR3: CAITPGQGSFGTQYF

V: TRBV6-5
J: TRBJ2-7
size: .
D: .
DNA: TGTGCCAGCAGTTTCCGGGACATCTACGAGCAGTACTTC
CDR3: CASSFRDIYEQYF

V: TRBV28
J: TRBJ2-1
size: .
D: .
DNA: TGTGCCAGCAGTTTGGTTTCTAGGATCTGGCTTGAGCAGTTCTTC
CDR3: CASSLVSRIWLEQFF

V: TRBV19
J: TRBJ1-2
size: .
D: TRBD1
DNA: TGTGCCAGTAGTAGGCCTGACAGGGCAAGAGGCTACACCTTC
CDR3: CASSRPDRARGYTF

V: TRBV5-6
J: TRBJ2-5
size: .
D: .
DNA: TGTGCCAGCAGCTGGGGGGGCCGCAACAGTGAGACCCAGTACTTC
CDR3: CASSWGGRNSETQYF

V: TRBV7-2
J: TRBJ2-7
size: few
D: TRBD2
DNA: TGTGCCAGCAGCTCCGGGGGGAGCGGATGGTACGAGCAGTACTTC
CDR3: CASSSGGSGWYEQYF

V: TRBV15
J: TRBJ1-4
size: .
D: .
DNA: TGTGCCACCAGCAGAGATCCCAGGGTGGGGGAAAAACTGTTTTTT
CDR3: CATSRDPRVGEKLFF

V: TRBV2
J: TRBJ1-1
size: .
D: .
DNA: TGTGCCAGCACGGGAGGGGGAACTGAAGCTTTCTTT
CDR3: CASTGGGTEAFF

V: TRBV27
J: TRBJ1-2
size: .
D: .
DNA: TGTGCCAGCAGTGCTTGGGCGCGCAGGTCCTATGGCTACACCTTC
CDR3: CASSAWARRSYGYTF

V: TRBV18
J: TRBJ2-7
size: .
D: .
DNA: TGTGCCAGCTCACTAATCAGCGGTCCCGAGCAGTACTTC
CDR3: CASSLISGPEQYF

V: TRBV6-1
J: TRBJ1-1
size: .
D: .
DNA: TGTGCCAGCAGTGTGGGTGGACTGGGCACTGAAGCTTTCTTT
CDR3: CASSVGGLGTEAFF

V: TRBV28
J: TRBJ2-7
size: .
D: TRBD1
DNA: TGTGCCAGCAGTTCCCGACCGGCAGGGGGCCGCGAGCAGTACTTC
CDR3: CASSSRPAGGREQYF

V: TRBV7-9
J: TRBJ2-6
size: once
D: TRBD2
DNA: TGTGCCAGCAGCCATCTAGCGGGAGGGCCAAGTCTGGGGGCCAACGTCCTGACTTTC
CDR3: CASSHLAGGPSLGANVLTF